This entry is about one TCR beta chain. This specimen comes from a study of blood T cell repertoires in COVID-19. Study-wide background: The United States, Italy and Spain were the sources of the acute and convalescent COVID-19 samples. In each case, the material was cDNA or gDNA derived from T cells, B-cell-depleted T cells, or PBMCs.

All enrollees were roughly 18 to 95 years old and from some 24 US areas. Participants had their cohort set by participant-reported clinical history. This table comes from immunoSEQ multiplex PCR, and its TCRdb copy is limited to in-frame clones, with some not included. The table shows 300,000 to 450,000 clones, with about 90% occurring only once. This receptor was taken from a woman aged 25 to 39 who had recovered from COVID-19. Sample: PBMCs or T cells enriched from blood (not recorded which).

CDR3 residues: CASKSGGAHQPQHF. DNA of the CDR3: TGTGCCAGCAAATCCGGGGGTGCCCATCAGCCCCAGCATTTT. This rearrangement joins TRBV6-5 to TRBJ1-5; D is possibly TRBD1 (5 bases). This CDR3 is built from 14 residues. Trimming cost V 7 bases and J 5 bases, with 15 bases left between them. The germline V gene has CDR1 MNHEY and CDR2 SVGAGI.